A single sample is the source of the 28 T cell receptor beta chains below, sequenced in a study of cytomegalovirus exposure and HLA in healthy donors. PCR was performed using 60 Vbeta and 13 Jbeta primers. The repertoire was sequenced with immunoSEQ multiplex PCR; TCRdb's copy has only in-frame clones and lacks some. The sample yields some 90,000 clones, around 74% seen once. Sequencing was done on a sample of PBMCs. These receptors were obtained from a woman aged 70 to 79 in good health and CMV-seropositive.

This clone was seen only a few times. The chain uses TRBV5-4 and TRBJ2-2; 8 bases align to TRBD1. V lost 2 bases, J lost 3 bases, and 3 bases stayed unmatched. The CDR3 length is 15 residues. Germline V CDR1 and CDR2: SGHNT, YYREEE (reference sequence). CDR3 in amino acids: CASSLGQGYTGELFF. The DNA of the CDR3 is TGTGCCAGCAGCTTAGGACAGGGCTACACCGGGGAGCTGTTTTTT.

This clone was detected a few times. The J gene is TRBJ2-5, the V gene TRBV11-2, with TRBD2 matching 8 bases. The CDR3 runs 14 residues. Unmatched junction bases numbered 4, after V lost 4 bases and J lost 3 bases. The germline V gene has CDR1 SGHAT and CDR2 FQNNGV. CDR3 nucleotides: TGTGCCAGCAGCTATCAAGCGGGGGAAGAGACCCAGTACTTC. Protein: CASSYQAGEETQYF. The full variable domain, with the rest looked up from reference TRBV11-2 and TRBJ2-5, is EAGVAQSPRYKIIEKRQSVAFWCNPISGHATLYWYQQILGQGPKLLIQFQNNGVVDDSQLPKDRFSAERLKGVDSTLKIQPAKLEDSAVYLCASSYQAGEETQYFGPGTRLLVL.

V and J are TRBV11-2 and TRBJ1-6; tentative D call: TRBD1 (6 bases). Germline CDR1 reads SGHAT; CDR2 reads FQNNGV. V gave up 3 bases and J gave up 9 bases, with 12 bases separating them. This CDR3 is 14 amino acids long. CDR3 coding DNA: TGTGCCAGCAGCTTTGGACAGATGAGTTCACCCCTCCACTTT. It specifies CASSFGQMSSPLHF. The full variable domain, completed using reference TRBV11-2 and TRBJ1-6, is EAGVAQSPRYKIIEKRQSVAFWCNPISGHATLYWYQQILGQGPKLLIQFQNNGVVDDSQLPKDRFSAERLKGVDSTLKIQPAKLEDSAVYLCASSFGQMSSPLHFGNGTRLTVT.

This clone appeared a few times. The gene calls are TRBV6-6 and TRBJ2-7; 8 bases match TRBD1. The length of the CDR3 is 13 residues. V lost 4 bases, J lost 4 bases, and 3 bases stayed unmatched. Looked up from germline, CDR1 is MNHNY and CDR2 is SVGAGI (reference sequence). CDR3 sequence reads: CASSWGQVYEQYF. The CDR3 DNA reads as TGTGCCAGCAGTTGGGGACAGGTTTACGAGCAGTACTTC.

J is TRBJ2-5 and V is TRBV27, with D perhaps TRBD2 (5 bases). V was cut by 5 bases and J by 5 bases, with 18 bases left in between. Germline CDR1 is MNHEY and CDR2 is SMNVEV (reference sequence). The CDR3 sequence is 15 residues long. The CDR3 DNA sequence: TGTGCCAGCAGTAGCGCAGAGGGATTTAGGGAGACCCAGTACTTC. It yields the protein CASSSAEGFRETQYF.

The chain recombines TRBV29-1 with TRBJ2-3; 10 positions agree with TRBD2. CDR1 is SQVTM and CDR2 is ANQGSEA in the germline V gene. Trimming cost V 0 bases and J 3 bases; bases outside gene matches: 21. The CDR3 consists of 21 residues. CDR3 in amino acids: CSVEEPPGAGNSGRRTDTQYF. CDR3 bases: TGCAGCGTTGAAGAACCCCCGGGGGCAGGGAATAGCGGGAGGAGGACAGATACGCAGTATTTT.

The chain carries TRBV28 and TRBJ2-7; 7 bases are a match to TRBD2. The CDR3 loop spans 15 amino acids. Germline CDR1 and CDR2: MDHEN and SYDVKM. Germline trimming cut 3 bases from V and 6 bases from J; bases unmatched to any gene: 11. CDR3 bases: TGTGCCAGCAGTTTTGGGGGGGGGACCCTACTCGAGCAGTACTTC. Translating gives CASSFGGGTLLEQYF.

The J gene is TRBJ2-2, the V gene TRBV28; unclear D gene. Trimming took 7 bases from V and 3 from J, leaving 18 bases between them. Germline V gene lookup returns CDR1 MDHEN and CDR2 SYDVKM. The CDR3 covers 16 residues. CDR3 DNA: TGTGCCAGCACCCAGTGGTCTGCCGCCGACACCGGGGAGCTGTTTTTT. Residues: CASTQWSAADTGELFF.

This chain connects TRBV7-8 to TRBJ1-5; D is perhaps TRBD1 (6 bases). The V end lost 2 bases, the J end lost 7 bases, and 12 bases lay between the germline ends. Germline CDR1 is SGHVS and CDR2 is FQNEAQ. The CDR3 runs 14 residues. This CDR3 reads CASSLSQGFQPQHF. CDR3 nucleotides: TGTGCCAGCAGCTTAAGCCAGGGGTTCCAGCCCCAGCATTTT. The full variable domain, its missing parts supplied by reference TRBV7-8 and TRBJ1-5, is GAGVSQSPRYKVAKRGQDVALRCDPISGHVSLFWYQQALGQGPEFLTYFQNEAQLDKSGLPSDRFFAERPEGSVSTLKIQRTQQEDSAVYLCASSLSQGFQPQHFGDGTRLSIL.

This clone occurred a few times. The chain has TRBV6-5 and TRBJ2-1; D is possibly TRBD2 (5 bases). This CDR3 spans 14 amino acids. Germline V gene lookup returns CDR1 MNHEY and CDR2 SVGAGI. V was clipped by 0 bases and J by 4 bases, with 7 bases between them. In nucleotides, the CDR3 is TGTGCCAGCAGTTACTCGAGGGTATACAATGAGCAGTTCTTC. Its translation is CASSYSRVYNEQFF.

This clone was observed a single time. Within the sample, other DNA sequences also encode this same CDR3. The chain is built from TRBV5-1 and TRBJ2-2, with 7 positions matching TRBD1. Germline V CDR1 and CDR2: SGHRS, YFSETQ. This CDR3 has 14 residues. With 0 bases clipped from V and 6 bases from J, the junction kept 2 bases outside the gene matches. CDR3 sequence reads: CASSLGQGAGELFF. The CDR3 bases are TGCGCCAGCAGCTTGGGACAGGGTGCCGGGGAGCTGTTTTTT.

The rearrangement uses TRBV27 and TRBJ2-1; 9 positions match TRBD2. The CDR3 length is 17 residues. Germline CDR1 is MNHEY and CDR2 is SMNVEV (reference sequence). V was pared by 6 bases and J by 9 bases, with 18 bases of the junction left unmatched. Written as DNA, the CDR3 is TGTGCCAGCAGCTGGCAGGGGGGGTCAGCGGGAGGTGGTGAGCAGTTCTTC. It is translated as CASSWQGGSAGGGEQFF.

V gene TRBV2 combines with J gene TRBJ1-4; the D gene is possibly TRBD1 (6 bases). The V gene's germline CDR1 is SNHLY and CDR2 FYNNEI. Trimming cost V 5 bases and J 1 base, with 20 bases left between them. The CDR3 covers 18 residues. The CDR3 here is CASSTRKTGHLTNEKLFF. In DNA, the CDR3 is TGTGCCAGCAGTACACGAAAGACAGGACATCTAACTAATGAAAAACTGTTTTTT.

This chain connects TRBV6-4 to TRBJ1-5, with 7 bases that match TRBD1. J gave up 4 bases and V 4 bases, and 4 bases lay outside the gene matches. The germline gives CDR1 MRHNA, CDR2 SNTAGT. The CDR3 totals 14 residues. CDR3 coding DNA: TGTGCCAGCAGTGCCGGACAGGAGAATCAGCCCCAGCATTTT. Translated: CASSAGQENQPQHF.

The V call is TRBV25-1, the J call TRBJ2-3; D is uncertain. The CDR3 is 14 residues long. Trimming removed 6 bases at V and 3 bases at J, with 13 bases between. Germline CDR1 is MGHDK and CDR2 is SYGVNS. The CDR3 nucleotides are TGTGCCAGCAGGTCAGGCACAGTGACAGATACGCAGTATTTT. It specifies CASRSGTVTDTQYF.

CDR3 protein: CASSFSGQHNSPLHF. Here the CDR3 DNA reads TGTGCCAGCAGTTTCTCGGGACAACATAATTCACCCCTCCACTTT. The gene calls are TRBV28 and TRBJ1-6; tentatively, D is TRBD1 (6 bases). This CDR3 is built from 15 residues. V lost 3 bases, J lost 5 bases, and 11 bases lay in between. Germline CDR1 reads MDHEN; CDR2 reads SYDVKM.

The rearrangement uses TRBV27 and TRBJ2-7; no firm D call. Trimming cost V 2 bases and J 2 bases, with 7 bases left between them. The length of the CDR3 is 13 residues. Germline CDR1 MNHEY, CDR2 SMNVEV (reference sequence). The CDR3 loop is CASSLAETYEQYF. The DNA for the CDR3 is TGTGCCAGCAGTTTAGCGGAAACCTACGAGCAGTACTTC.

In its sample, this clone was seen a few times. This chain links TRBV11-3 with TRBJ1-3, with D tentatively TRBD1 (5 bases). Germline-derived CDR1 and CDR2 are SGHNT and YENEEA. V shed 0 bases and J shed 2 bases, with 14 bases lying between them. CDR3 length: 17 residues. The CDR3 bases are TGTGCCAGCAGCTTAGAGGGTCCAGGGCCGACTGGAAACACCATATATTTT. Its translation: CASSLEGPGPTGNTIYF.

The chain employs TRBV7-8 and TRBJ2-1; D may be TRBD1 (7 bases). CDR1 and CDR2 from the germline V gene are SGHVS and FQNEAQ. The germline V and J ends were trimmed by 5 bases and 7 bases, with 18 bases remaining between them. This CDR3 is built from 15 residues. CDR3 nucleotide sequence: TGTGCCAGCAGCCGGGAGAGGGGGCGAGGTAATGAGCAGTTCTTC. It encodes CASSRERGRGNEQFF. Together with reference TRBV7-8 and TRBJ2-1, the CDR3 gives the full variable domain: GAGVSQSPRYKVAKRGQDVALRCDPISGHVSLFWYQQALGQGPEFLTYFQNEAQLDKSGLPSDRFFAERPEGSVSTLKIQRTQQEDSAVYLCASSRERGRGNEQFFGPGTRLTVL.

The chain carries TRBV6-1 and TRBJ2-7; a possible D gene is TRBD1 (8 bases). This CDR3 contains 15 residues. Between the trimmed V and J ends, which lost 7 bases and 4 bases, there was a span of 20 bases. CDR1 is MNHNS, CDR2 SASEGT, per germline. The CDR3: CASTDGGTGGYEQYF. CDR3 bases: TGTGCCAGCACCGACGGGGGGACAGGAGGTTACGAGCAGTACTTC.

This clone was detected ten times or more. The chain couples TRBV6-6 to TRBJ2-7, with 9 bases aligning to TRBD1. The CDR3 sequence is 16 residues long. Germline-derived CDR1 and CDR2 are MNHNY and SVGAGI (reference sequence). J gave up 4 bases and V 6 bases, and 13 bases lay outside the gene matches. Here the CDR3 reads CASRRAGTGFQYEQYF. The CDR3 bases are TGTGCCAGCAGACGCGCCGGGACAGGGTTCCAATACGAGCAGTACTTC.

In the case of this clone: An end of the junction differs from the germline gene, which may be a read error. This same CDR3 is encoded by further DNA sequences in the sample. The rearrangement links TRBV28 to TRBJ2-7; D might be TRBD1 (5 bases). This CDR3 region has 12 residues. CDR1 and CDR2 (germline): MDHEN, SYDVKM. The CDR3 protein is CASIRGTYEQYF. The DNA of the CDR3 is TGCGCCAGCATAAGGGGAACCTACGAGCAGTACTTC.

The J gene is TRBJ1-2, the V gene TRBV4-3, with D unresolved. Germline V gene sequence: CDR1 LGHNA, CDR2 YSLEER. V was clipped by 4 bases and J by 4 bases, with 13 bases between them. The CDR3 is made up of 14 amino acids. The CDR3 DNA reads TGCGCCAGCAGCCGGACGGCTGCGGGCTATGGCTACACCTTC. Translated: CASSRTAAGYGYTF.

The chain combines TRBV28 with TRBJ2-7, with a tentative D call TRBD1 (6 bases). Germline-derived CDR1 and CDR2 are MDHEN and SYDVKM. This CDR3 region has 14 residues. V was clipped by 3 bases and J by 6 bases, with 15 bases between them. In DNA form, the CDR3 reads TGTGCCAGCAGTTTCGGGACATCGCGTCGCGAGCAGTACTTC. Translation: CASSFGTSRREQYF.

The chain has TRBV28 and TRBJ1-2; D is perhaps TRBD1 (6 bases). The CDR3 spans 12 residues. From germline, CDR1 is MDHEN and CDR2 SYDVKM. V shed 2 bases and J shed 8 bases, with 9 bases lying between them. CDR3 region: CASSLGGRGYTF. In nucleotides, the CDR3 is TGTGCCAGCAGTTTAGGGGGCCGGGGCTACACCTTC.

About this clone: Other DNA variants within this sample encode the same CDR3. The CDR3 region has the DNA TGCGCCAGCAGTGAGAGTGGAGGACAAGAGACCCAGTACTTC. This sequence encodes CASSESGGQETQYF. The V call is TRBV10-1, the J call TRBJ2-5; possible D gene TRBD2, 5 bases. Germline CDR1 WNHNN, CDR2 SYGVQD (reference sequence). This CDR3 has 14 amino acids. V lost 2 bases, J lost 2 bases, and 9 bases lay in between.

The rearrangement links TRBV2 to TRBJ2-1; no clear D gene. Per the germline V gene, CDR1 is SNHLY and CDR2 is FYNNEI. The CDR3 covers 10 residues. Trimming left V 3 bases short and J 9 bases short, with 3 bases between. The CDR3 DNA reads TGTGCCAGCAGTGAGAGTGAGCAGTTCTTC. It translates to CASSESEQFF.

This clone was detected once. The chain carries TRBV29-1 and TRBJ2-6, with D possibly TRBD2 on 6 matching bases. Germline V gene sequence: CDR1 SQVTM, CDR2 ANQGSEA. The CDR3 spans 16 residues. V was clipped by 7 bases and J by 0 bases, with 16 bases between them. CDR3 protein: CSAGDFPGSGANVLTF. The CDR3 nucleotides are TGCAGCGCTGGGGACTTCCCTGGCTCTGGGGCCAACGTCCTGACTTTC.